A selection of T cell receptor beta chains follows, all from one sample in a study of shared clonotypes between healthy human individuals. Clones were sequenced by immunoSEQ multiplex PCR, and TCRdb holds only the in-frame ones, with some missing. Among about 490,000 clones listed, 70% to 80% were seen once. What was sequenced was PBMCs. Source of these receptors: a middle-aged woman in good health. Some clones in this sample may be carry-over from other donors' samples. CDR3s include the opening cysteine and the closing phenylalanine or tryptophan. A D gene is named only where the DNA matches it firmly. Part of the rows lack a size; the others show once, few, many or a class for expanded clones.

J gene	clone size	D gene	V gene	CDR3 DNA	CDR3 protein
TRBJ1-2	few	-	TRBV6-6	TGTGCCAGCAGCCCGTCGTCCGTAAACTATGGCTACACCTTC	CASSPSSVNYGYTF
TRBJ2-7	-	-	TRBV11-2	TGTGCCAGCAGCTTAGGGCAGGGCCTTTACGAGCAGTACTTC	CASSLGQGLYEQYF
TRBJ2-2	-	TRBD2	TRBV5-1	TGCGCCAGCAGCTTGGGGGGACTAGCGGGATCCGGGGAGCTGTTTTTT	CASSLGGLAGSGELFF
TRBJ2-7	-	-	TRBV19	TGTGCCAGTAGTATAGAAGGCCAGGCCTACGAGCAGTACTTC	CASSIEGQAYEQYF
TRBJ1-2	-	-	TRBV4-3	TGCGCCAGCAGCCAAGAATTGACAGGCGGACTTAACTATGGCTACACCTTC	CASSQELTGGLNYGYTF
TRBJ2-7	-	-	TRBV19	TGTGCCAGTAGTATTGGGGGTGGGTTCTACGAGCAGTACTTC	CASSIGGGFYEQYF
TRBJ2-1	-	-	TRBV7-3	TGTGCCAGCGGCTCCGGCCGTCCTCCCAATGAGCAGTTCTTC	CASGSGRPPNEQFF
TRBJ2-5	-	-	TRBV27	TGTGCCAACAGTTTCAGCGAAGGAGAGGAGACCCAGTACTTC	CANSFSEGEETQYF
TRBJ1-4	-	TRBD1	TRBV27	TGTGCCAGCAGTCGACAGGGGCTGTATGAAAAACTGTTTTTT	CASSRQGLYEKLFF
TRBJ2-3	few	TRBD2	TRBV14	TGTGCCAGCAGCCAAGATCTAGCGGGAGCTTCCACAGATACGCAGTATTTT	CASSQDLAGASTDTQYF
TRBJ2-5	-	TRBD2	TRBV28	TGTGCCAGCAGTGCCTGGGAGGGCGAAGAGACCCAGTACTTC	CASSAWEGEETQYF
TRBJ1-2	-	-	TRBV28	TGTGCCAGCAGTTTCCCCCGGTATGGCTACACCTTC	CASSFPRYGYTF
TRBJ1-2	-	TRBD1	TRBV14	TGTGCCAGCAGCCGCCATGCGGGACAGGGTGTAGGCTACACCTTC	CASSRHAGQGVGYTF
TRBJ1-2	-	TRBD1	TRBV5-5	TGTGCCAGCAGCCTCCCGACAGGGAACTATGGCTACACCTTC	CASSLPTGNYGYTF
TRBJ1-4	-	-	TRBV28	TGTGCCAGCAGCTCCCTTGCGGAGCGGGCCATTAATGAAAAACTGTTTTTT	CASSSLAERAINEKLFF
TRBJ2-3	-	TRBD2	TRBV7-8	TGTGCCAGCAGCTTAGCGGCTAGCGGGAGGTTCACAGATACGCAGTATTTT	CASSLAASGRFTDTQYF